The rows below give T cell receptor beta chains drawn from one sample of a study of cytomegalovirus exposure and HLA in healthy donors. Sequencing was performed with immunoSEQ multiplex PCR; in TCRdb, only in-frame clones are kept and a portion is missing. The data contain about 160,000 clones, 65% to 80% of them singletons. Sequencing was carried out using PBMCs. Every receptor here comes from a man aged 35 to 55 in good health and CMV-seronegative. The CDR3 runs from the conserved cysteine through the conserved F or W. Each record gives: V gene, J gene, D gene, clone size, CDR3 protein, CDR3 DNA. A D gene is named only where the DNA matches it firmly. Expanded clones are given a class, and other clones once, few, many or no size at all.

TRBV28	TRBJ2-2	TRBD1	NA	CASTSWTGATGELFF	TGTGCCAGCACTTCGTGGACAGGCGCTACCGGGGAGCTGTTTTTT
TRBV4-2	TRBJ2-7	TRBD1	once	CASSPDRVVYEQYF	TGTGCCAGCAGCCCGGACAGGGTAGTCTACGAGCAGTACTTC
TRBV28	TRBJ1-4	TRBD1	NA	CASSPGQGLNEKLFF	TGTGCCAGCAGTCCAGGACAGGGGCTTAATGAAAAACTGTTTTTT
TRBV29-1	TRBJ1-4	NA	NA	CSVGDLGASEKLFF	TGCAGCGTTGGGGACTTAGGGGCGAGCGAAAAACTGTTTTTT
TRBV11-2	TRBJ1-3	TRBD1	NA	CASGQGVSSGNTIYF	TGTGCCAGCGGGCAGGGGGTGAGCTCTGGAAACACCATATATTTT
TRBV28	TRBJ2-5	TRBD1	NA	CASRPRGQGVWQETQYF	TGTGCCAGCAGACCTCGAGGACAGGGGGTATGGCAAGAGACCCAGTACTTC
TRBV5-1	TRBJ2-3	NA	few	CASSGAADTQYF	TGCGCCAGCAGTGGAGCGGCAGATACGCAGTATTTT
TRBV5-5	TRBJ1-2	NA	few	CASSLGDIAYGYTF	TGTGCCAGCAGCTTGGGGGACATAGCGTATGGCTACACCTTC
TRBV2	TRBJ2-1	NA	NA	CASIAGSSYNEQFF	TGTGCCAGCATTGCAGGCAGCTCCTACAATGAGCAGTTCTTC
TRBV29-1	TRBJ1-2	NA	NA	CSVGIMGRYGYTF	TGCAGCGTTGGTATCATGGGGCGATATGGCTACACCTTC
TRBV27	TRBJ2-7	NA	NA	CASRPSRGIGQYF	TGTGCCAGCAGACCCTCAAGGGGAATCGGGCAGTACTTC
TRBV5-4	TRBJ2-3	TRBD2	NA	CASSYPSGGGTDTQYF	TGTGCCAGCAGCTACCCGAGCGGGGGAGGCACAGATACGCAGTATTTT
TRBV18	TRBJ1-5	NA	NA	CASSPLSTVKPQHF	TGTGCCAGCTCACCACTTTCGACTGTGAAGCCCCAGCATTTT
TRBV14	TRBJ1-5	NA	NA	CASSQVSGQPQHF	TGTGCCAGCAGCCAAGTATCGGGGCAGCCCCAGCATTTT
TRBV19	TRBJ1-1	TRBD1	few	CASSSDRVMNGNTEAFF	TGTGCCAGTAGTAGCGACAGGGTAATGAACGGGAACACTGAAGCTTTCTTT
TRBV2	TRBJ2-3	TRBD2	NA	CAASGASTDTQYF	TGTGCCGCTAGCGGGGCCTCCACAGATACGCAGTATTTT
TRBV27	TRBJ2-4	TRBD2	NA	CASSLGRLAGTLAKNIQYF	TGTGCCAGCAGTTTAGGACGACTAGCGGGGACGCTAGCCAAAAACATTCAGTACTTC
TRBV12-5	TRBJ2-7	NA	NA	CASGLVLGGRGTSYEQYF	TGTGCTAGTGGTTTGGTACTCGGGGGGCGAGGGACCTCCTACGAGCAGTACTTC
TRBV27	TRBJ1-1	NA	NA	CASRPIQGRNTEAFF	TGTGCCAGCAGGCCTATACAGGGTCGGAACACTGAAGCTTTCTTT
TRBV21-1	TRBJ2-7	NA	NA	CASRLPGGEQYF	TGTGCCAGCAGACTACCGGGAGGCGAGCAGTACTTC
TRBV9	TRBJ2-7	NA	NA	CASSVAGVGSYEQYF	TGTGCCAGCAGCGTAGCAGGGGTGGGGTCCTACGAGCAGTACTTC
TRBV4-2	TRBJ2-5	NA	NA	CASTAIAAKETQYF	TGTGCCAGCACCGCAATAGCGGCTAAAGAGACCCAGTACTTC
TRBV10-1	TRBJ1-1	NA	NA	CASSGQPNTEAFF	TGCGCCAGCAGTGGACAGCCGAACACTGAAGCTTTCTTT
TRBV27	TRBJ1-3	NA	NA	CASSLSPGVGNTIYF	TGTGCCAGCAGTTTATCGCCAGGGGTCGGAAACACCATATATTTT
TRBV5-1	TRBJ2-2	NA	NA	CASSLERGIGELFF	TGCGCCAGCAGCTTGGAGCGCGGGATCGGGGAGCTGTTTTTT
TRBV15	TRBJ1-4	TRBD1	NA	CATSGAGTGYEKLFF	TGTGCCACCAGCGGCGCCGGGACAGGGTACGAAAAACTGTTTTTT
TRBV5-4	TRBJ1-2	NA	NA	CASSYNQGYYGYTF	TGTGCCAGCAGCTATAATCAGGGGTACTATGGCTACACCTTC
TRBV27	TRBJ1-3	NA	NA	CASSLVSGNTIYF	TGTGCCAGCAGTCTAGTCTCTGGAAACACCATATATTTT
TRBV6-1	TRBJ2-6	NA	NA	CASSDGPTRQGGANVLTF	TGTGCCAGCAGTGATGGTCCCACCCGACAAGGTGGGGCCAACGTCCTGACTTTC
TRBV4-2	TRBJ2-1	TRBD2	NA	CASSQEGAGGPNEQFF	TGTGCCAGCAGCCAAGAAGGGGCGGGGGGGCCTAATGAGCAGTTCTTC
TRBV7-9	TRBJ2-7	TRBD1	NA	CASSFRDRPYEQYF	TGTGCCAGCAGCTTCAGGGACAGGCCCTACGAGCAGTACTTC
TRBV6-1	TRBJ1-1	NA	few	CASSEWHLNTEAFF	TGTGCCAGCAGTGAGTGGCACCTGAACACTGAAGCTTTCTTT
TRBV7-9	TRBJ2-7	NA	NA	CASSLVQSYEQYF	TGTGCCAGCAGCTTAGTCCAGTCTTACGAGCAGTACTTC
TRBV5-1	TRBJ1-6	NA	few	CASSSDGNSPLHF	TGCGCCAGCAGCTCAGACGGGAATTCACCCCTCCACTTT
TRBV7-9	TRBJ2-3	TRBD2	NA	CASSLGSRGVGDTDTQYF	TGTGCCAGCAGCTTAGGGTCCCGGGGGGTCGGAGACACAGATACGCAGTATTTT
TRBV27	TRBJ2-7	TRBD1	NA	CASSFGTALSEQYF	TGTGCCAGCAGTTTCGGGACAGCCCTTAGCGAGCAGTACTTC
TRBV5-4	TRBJ2-1	TRBD2	NA	CASSRPGGGSYNEQFF	TGTGCCAGCAGCCGTCCCGGGGGGGGCTCCTACAATGAGCAGTTCTTC
TRBV28	TRBJ1-5	TRBD1	NA	CASSFSYRGKGQPQHF	TGTGCCAGCAGTTTCTCCTACAGGGGTAAGGGTCAGCCCCAGCATTTT
TRBV19	TRBJ1-1	TRBD1	NA	CASSIGRGLLDTEAFF	TGTGCCAGTAGTATCGGTAGGGGGCTCTTGGACACTGAAGCTTTCTTT
TRBV5-1	TRBJ1-1	TRBD1	NA	CASSFEGGYTEAFF	TGCGCCAGCAGCTTCGAAGGGGGCTACACTGAAGCTTTCTTT